The sequence of this TCR beta chain was determined in a study of graft-versus-host responses after intestinal transplantation. Findings and caveats of the study: Circulating GvH clone levels at their peak were associated with HvG declines (early post-transplant). GvH clones were identified in recipient marrow, with some first appearing in ileum or blood.

The germline gives CDR1 SGHVS, CDR2 FNYEAQ. The CDR3 contains 14 residues. The V and J ends lost 1 base and 4 bases, in that order; junction bases with no gene match: 3. Assay used: immunoSEQ multiplex PCR; TCRdb lists only in-frame clones, some missing. The sample records about 97,000 clones, about nine tenths being singletons. A note on this clone: Antigen unknown.

The chain uses TRBV7-6 and TRBJ1-1, with 7 bases fitting TRBD1. This receptor was identified in a human patient who received an intestinal transplant, so some T cells may come from the graft donor. This material consisted of PBMCs, taken around 450 days after intestinal transplant. CDR3 nucleotide sequence: TGTGCCAGCAGCTTAGGAGGGGGCAGCACTGAAGCTTTCTTT. Its protein product is CASSLGGGSTEAFF.